One and the same sample provided the 26 T cell receptor beta chains below, sequenced in a study of Ad26.COV2.S vaccination and SARS-CoV-2 variants. Sequencing used immunoSEQ multiplex PCR; TCRdb keeps in-frame clones, though not all of them. This table holds some 460,000 clones, roughly 87% found once. Treatment indicated: roughly 20 received Ad26.COV2.S at low or high dose, single or two shots; 5 received placebo; per-sample allocation not given. Vaccine and placebo recipients were sampled on day 63 after the first injection. The specimen was peripheral blood, collected in a trial of Ad26.COV2.S vaccine versus placebo. Receptors were obtained from a person aged 18 to 65 who received the Ad26.COV2.S COVID-19 vaccine or a placebo.

The rearrangement links TRBV5-1 to TRBJ2-7, with a weak D call TRBD2 (6 bases). V lost 0 bases and J 0 bases, leaving 10 bases between the germline ends. The CDR3 spans 15 residues. Germline assignment: CDR1 SGHRS and CDR2 YFSETQ. CDR3 residues: CASSLARAGSYEQYF. CDR3 nucleotide sequence: TGCGCCAGCAGCTTGGCCAGAGCGGGCTCCTACGAGCAGTACTTC.

This chain uses TRBV6-2 or TRBV6-3 with TRBJ1-2; D is undetermined. Trimming removed 2 bases from V and 4 bases from J, with 8 bases in between. The CDR3 loop spans 13 amino acids. Germline V gives CDR1 MNHEY, CDR2 SVGEGT. CDR3: CASSYKAPYGYTF. The CDR3 region has the DNA TGTGCCAGCAGTTACAAGGCACCCTATGGCTACACCTTC.

The V gene is TRBV2, the J gene TRBJ2-2; D may be TRBD1 (6 bases). This CDR3 has 13 residues. The ends were cut back, 7 bases at V and 5 bases at J, with 11 bases in the middle. Germline CDR1 reads SNHLY; CDR2 reads FYNNEI. CDR3 in amino acids: CASNPGVTGELFF. DNA of the CDR3: TGTGCCAGCAATCCAGGGGTTACCGGGGAGCTGTTTTTT.

V usage is TRBV15 and J usage is TRBJ1-1; D gene unclear. V lost 2 bases to trimming and J lost 1 base, with 8 bases between them. Germline values: CDR1 LNHNV, CDR2 YYDKDF (reference sequence). This CDR3 is 14 amino acids long. The CDR3 nucleotides are TGTGCCACCAGCAGACCTCAAACGAACACTGAAGCTTTCTTT. It codes for CATSRPQTNTEAFF.

The chain carries TRBV27 and TRBJ2-1; weak D call: TRBD1 (6 bases). Trimming removed 6 bases at V and 10 bases at J, with 16 bases between. Germline-derived CDR1 and CDR2 are MNHEY and SMNVEV (reference sequence). This CDR3 comprises 13 residues. In DNA, the CDR3 is TGTGCCAGCAGGGAAACAGGGCGCAACGAGCAGTTCTTC. It is translated as CASRETGRNEQFF.

The chain carries TRBV4-3 and TRBJ2-4; 8 bases agree with TRBD2. This CDR3 region has 13 residues. V lost 1 base, J lost 12 bases, and 5 bases stayed unmatched. The V gene's germline CDR1 is LGHNA and CDR2 YSLEER. The CDR3 loop reads CASSQVQAGDQYF. The CDR3 DNA sequence: TGCGCCAGCAGCCAAGTTCAAGCGGGGGATCAGTACTTC.

Written as DNA, the CDR3 is TGTGCCAGCAGACGCCAGGGGAGAGGGACTGAAGCTTTCTTT. Amino acids: CASRRQGRGTEAFF. This rearrangement joins TRBV11-2 to TRBJ1-1; possibly TRBD1 for D (6 bases). Germline V gene data show CDR1 as SGHAT and CDR2 as FQNNGV. The CDR3 is 14 amino acids. V dropped 6 bases and J dropped 5 bases, with 16 bases sitting between them.

The chain recombines TRBV3-1 (or the pseudogene TRBV3-2) with TRBJ2-1; 7 positions agree with TRBD1. Germline-derived CDR1 and CDR2 are LGHDT and YNNKEL (reference sequence). CDR3 length: 16 amino acids. The J segment lost 3 bases and the V segment lost 4 bases, leaving 9 bases of the junction unmatched. CDR3 in DNA: TGTGCCAGCAGCCGAATGACAGGGCCAATCTACAATGAGCAGTTCTTC. This translates into CASSRMTGPIYNEQFF.

The chain combines TRBV7-3 with TRBJ1-1; 10 bases are shared with TRBD1. CDR1 and CDR2 (germline): SGHTA, FQGTGA. The junction had 7 bases not matched to a gene; V was cut back by 4 bases and J by 2 bases. There are 16 residues in the CDR3. The CDR3 region is CASSSGTGALNTEAFF. DNA for the CDR3: TGTGCCAGCAGCTCCGGGACAGGGGCCCTTAACACTGAAGCTTTCTTT.

J is TRBJ2-5 and V is TRBV18; unclear D gene. In germline, CDR1 is KGHSH, CDR2 LQKENI. The V end was cut by 1 base, the J end by 1 base, with 10 bases between. The CDR3 runs 15 residues. In nucleotides, the CDR3 is TGTGCCAGCTCACCACTCGATGAGATCCAAGAGACCCAGTACTTC. Protein sequence: CASSPLDEIQETQYF.

This chain uses TRBV6-6 with TRBJ1-6, with D unclear. This CDR3 has 14 amino acids. Trimming shortened V by 1 base and J by 4 bases, and 5 bases separated the two germline ends. The germline V gene has CDR1 MNHNY and CDR2 SVGAGI (reference sequence). CDR3 in amino acids: CASSYLQYNSPLHF. The CDR3 bases are TGTGCCAGCAGTTACTTACAGTATAATTCACCCCTCCACTTT.

This chain links TRBV6-5 with TRBJ1-5, with 9 bases fitting TRBD1. The germline V gene encodes CDR1 MNHEY and CDR2 SVGAGI. The length of the CDR3 is 15 residues. With 0 bases clipped from V and 6 bases from J, the junction kept 3 bases outside the gene matches. DNA of the CDR3: TGTGCCAGCAGTTACTCACAGGGGGCTGGTCAGCCCCAGCATTTT. This codes for CASSYSQGAGQPQHF.

The rearrangement uses TRBV6-5 and TRBJ2-7; D gene ambiguous. This CDR3 spans 14 amino acids. The V gene lost 4 bases and the J gene lost 0 bases, with 10 bases spanning the gap. From germline, CDR1 is MNHEY and CDR2 SVGAGI. The CDR3: CASSSTTASYEQYF. Written as DNA, the CDR3 is TGTGCCAGCAGTTCAACTACCGCCTCCTACGAGCAGTACTTC.

This clone has a single count. V gene TRBV7-6 combines with J gene TRBJ2-5; TRBD1 agrees at 9 bases. The CDR3 sequence is 15 residues long. The germline V gene encodes CDR1 SGHVS and CDR2 FNYEAQ. V was pared by 3 bases and J by 6 bases, with 8 bases of the junction left unmatched. CDR3 nucleotide sequence: TGTGCCAGCAGCTTTCCGGGACAGGGTAGGAAGACCCAGTACTTC. It is translated as CASSFPGQGRKTQYF. The variable domain in full, completed from reference TRBV7-6 and TRBJ2-5, reads GAGVSQSPRYKVTKRGQDVALRCDPISGHVSLYWYRQALGQGPEFLTYFNYEAQQDKSGLPNDRFSAERPEGSISTLTIQRTEQRDSAMYRCASSFPGQGRKTQYFGPGTRLLVL.

In DNA, the CDR3 is TGTGCCAGCAGCGTAGATGGTTCTCGCACAGATACGCAGTATTTT. The encoded protein is CASSVDGSRTDTQYF. The rearrangement uses TRBV9 and TRBJ2-3; D remains unclear. Per the germline V gene, CDR1 is SGDLS and CDR2 is YYNGEE. This CDR3 is built from 15 residues. The V end lost 0 bases, the J end lost 1 base, and 9 bases lay between the germline ends.

V gene TRBV2 combines with J gene TRBJ1-4; TRBD1 agrees at 9 bases. V shed 6 bases, J shed 4 bases, and the junction held 9 bases outside the gene matches. This CDR3 has 16 amino acids. CDR1 SNHLY and CDR2 FYNNEI come from the germline V gene. The CDR3 here is CASRESGTGINEKLFF. As DNA, the CDR3 is TGTGCCAGCAGGGAGTCGGGGACAGGGATTAATGAAAAACTGTTTTTT.

The rearrangement joins TRBV30 to TRBJ1-2, with TRBD1 identical over 10 bases. The CDR3 covers 12 residues. The junction had 2 bases not matched to a gene; V was cut back by 2 bases and J by 8 bases. Germline V lookup: CDR1 GTSNPN, CDR2 SVGIG (reference sequence). The CDR3 region has the DNA TGTGCCTGGAGTACGGGACAGGGGGGCTACACCTTC. It is translated as CAWSTGQGGYTF.

The chain links TRBV7-2 to TRBJ1-1, with D possibly TRBD1 on 5 matching bases. CDR1 and CDR2 from the germline V gene are SGHTA and FQGNSA. Trimming left V 2 bases short and J 0 bases short, with 13 bases between. This CDR3 region has 16 residues. CDR3 sequence: CASSLFPRGLNTEAFF. Written as DNA, the CDR3 is TGTGCCAGCAGCTTATTCCCTCGGGGCCTGAACACTGAAGCTTTCTTT.

This rearrangement joins TRBV9 to TRBJ1-6; D gene ambiguous. Germline V gives CDR1 SGDLS, CDR2 YYNGEE. CDR3 size: 13 residues. With 0 bases removed from V and 10 bases from J, the gap between germline ends came to 8 bases. DNA for the CDR3: TGTGCCAGCAGCGTAGTTGCGACATCACCCCTCCACTTT. Residues: CASSVVATSPLHF. Combining the CDR3 with reference TRBV9 and TRBJ1-6 gives the whole variable domain DSGVTQTPKHLITATGQRVTLRCSPRSGDLSVYWYQQSLDQGLQFLIQYYNGEERAKGNILERFSAQQFPDLHSELNLSSLELGDSALYFCASSVVATSPLHFGNGTRLTVT.

The V gene is TRBV6-5, the J gene TRBJ2-7; maybe TRBD1 (6 bases). CDR1 MNHEY and CDR2 SVGAGI come from the germline V gene. The V end was cut by 4 bases, the J end by 4 bases, with 14 bases between. This CDR3 is 14 amino acids long. The CDR3 spells CASSWGQGVYEQYF. The CDR3 coding sequence is TGTGCCAGCAGTTGGGGGCAGGGTGTTTACGAGCAGTACTTC.

On this clone itself: Its ends do not fully match the called genes, so a read error is possible. The chain carries TRBV7-9 and TRBJ1-2; D unresolved. There are 15 residues in the CDR3. CDR1 SEHNR and CDR2 FQNEAQ come from the germline V gene (reference sequence). The CDR3 region has the DNA TGTGCCAGCTGCTTAGCGCAGCGACGGCGGGATGGCTACACCTTC. Amino acid sequence: CASCLAQRRRDGYTF.

The chain carries TRBV7-8 and TRBJ2-7; D tentatively fits TRBD1 or TRBD2 (5 bases each). This CDR3 is built from 11 residues. The germline V gene has CDR1 SGHVS and CDR2 FQNEAQ. The ends were cut back, 3 bases at V and 5 bases at J, with 5 bases in the middle. CDR3 DNA sequence: TGTGCCAGCAGCTTGGGGGACGAGCAGTACTTC. Amino acid sequence: CASSLGDEQYF.

This clone has a handful of counts. This chain connects TRBV6-5 to TRBJ1-1; TRBD1 matches at 7 bases. Germline V gene lookup returns CDR1 MNHEY and CDR2 SVGAGI. The CDR3 runs 14 residues. Trimming cost V 7 bases and J 1 base; bases outside gene matches: 6. CDR3 nucleotide sequence: TGTGCCAGCACCCTCGACAGGGCGAACACTGAAGCTTTCTTT. It encodes CASTLDRANTEAFF.

This chain connects TRBV28 to TRBJ2-2; D unresolved. The CDR3 covers 13 residues. The germline V gene has CDR1 MDHEN and CDR2 SYDVKM. V was trimmed by 9 bases and J by 8 bases, leaving 16 bases between them. CDR3 in DNA: TGTGCCAGTACTTACCCGAGCGCTGGGGAGCTGTTTTTT. It encodes CASTYPSAGELFF. The variable domain in full, with the rest retrieved from reference TRBV28 and TRBJ2-2, is DVKVTQSSRYLVKRTGEKVFLECVQDMDHENMFWYRQDPGLGLRLIYFSYDVKMKEKGDIPEGYSVSREKKERFSLILESASTNQTSMYLCASTYPSAGELFFGEGSRLTVL.

CDR3 sequence reads: CARRDPSSYEQYF. CDR3 DNA sequence: TGTGCCAGACGGGACCCGAGCTCCTACGAGCAGTACTTC. The J gene is TRBJ2-7, the V gene TRBV2; D is tentatively TRBD1 or TRBD2 (5 bases each). The CDR3 spans 13 residues. Germline V gene data show CDR1 as SNHLY and CDR2 as FYNNEI. Trimming removed 9 bases at V and 0 bases at J, with 12 bases between. Using reference TRBV2 and TRBJ2-7 for the parts outside the CDR3, the full variable domain is EPEVTQTPSHQVTQMGQEVILRCVPISNHLYFYWYRQILGQKVEFLVSFYNNEISEKSEIFDDQFSVERPDGSNFTLKIRSTKLEDSAMYFCARRDPSSYEQYFGPGTRLTVT.

CDR3 nucleotides: TGTGCCAGTAGTATAATTACAGGCGATTGGGAGCCCCAGCATTTT. It codes for CASSIITGDWEPQHF. The chain recombines TRBV19 with TRBJ1-5, with TRBD1 as a possible D gene (5 bases). Trimming took 2 bases from V and 8 from J, leaving 16 bases between them. Germline CDR1 is LNHDA and CDR2 is SQIVND (reference sequence). The CDR3 covers 15 residues. Filled out from reference TRBV19 and TRBJ1-5, the complete variable domain reads DGGITQSPKYLFRKEGQNVTLSCEQNLNHDAMYWYRQDPGQGLRLIYYSQIVNDFQKGDIAEGYSVSREKKESFPLTVTSAQKNPTAFYLCASSIITGDWEPQHFGDGTRLSIL.